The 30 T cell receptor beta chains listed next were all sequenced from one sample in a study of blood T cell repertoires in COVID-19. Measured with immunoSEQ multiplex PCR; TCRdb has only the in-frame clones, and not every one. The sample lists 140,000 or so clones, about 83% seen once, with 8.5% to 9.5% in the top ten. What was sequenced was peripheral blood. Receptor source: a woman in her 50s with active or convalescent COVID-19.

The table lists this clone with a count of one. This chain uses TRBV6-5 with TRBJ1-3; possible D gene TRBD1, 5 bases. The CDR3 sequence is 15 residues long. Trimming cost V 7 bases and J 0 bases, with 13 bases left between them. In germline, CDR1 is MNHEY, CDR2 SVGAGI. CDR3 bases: TGTGCCAGCACCCGGGGGGGAGCCTCTGGAAACACCATATATTTT. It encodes CASTRGGASGNTIYF.

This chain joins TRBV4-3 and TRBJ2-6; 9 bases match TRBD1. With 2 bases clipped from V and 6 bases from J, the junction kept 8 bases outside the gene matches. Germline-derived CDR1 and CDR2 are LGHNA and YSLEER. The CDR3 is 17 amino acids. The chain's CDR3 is CASSQPGQGLVANVLTF. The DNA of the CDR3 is TGCGCCAGCAGCCAACCGGGACAGGGACTTGTGGCCAACGTCCTGACTTTC.

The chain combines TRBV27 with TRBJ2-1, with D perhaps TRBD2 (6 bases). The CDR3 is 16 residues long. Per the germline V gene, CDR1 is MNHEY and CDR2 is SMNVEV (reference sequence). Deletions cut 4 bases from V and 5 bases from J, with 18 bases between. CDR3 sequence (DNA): TGTGCCAGCAGTTACTTGGGGGGTGGGAGGAACAATGAGCAGTTCTTC. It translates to CASSYLGGGRNNEQFF.

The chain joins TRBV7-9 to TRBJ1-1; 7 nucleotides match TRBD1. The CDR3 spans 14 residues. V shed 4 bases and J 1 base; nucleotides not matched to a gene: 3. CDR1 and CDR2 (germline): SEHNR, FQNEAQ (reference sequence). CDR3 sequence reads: CASSSSGGNTEAFF. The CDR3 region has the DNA TGTGCCAGCAGCTCCTCAGGGGGGAACACTGAAGCTTTCTTT.

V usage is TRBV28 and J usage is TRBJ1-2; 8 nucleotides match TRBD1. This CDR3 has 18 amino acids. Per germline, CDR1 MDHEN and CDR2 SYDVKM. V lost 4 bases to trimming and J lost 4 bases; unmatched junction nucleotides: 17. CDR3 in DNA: TGTGCCAGCAGTTCCTCCTTGCGTGGCAGGGGGCTTAGCTATGGCTACACCTTC. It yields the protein CASSSSLRGRGLSYGYTF.

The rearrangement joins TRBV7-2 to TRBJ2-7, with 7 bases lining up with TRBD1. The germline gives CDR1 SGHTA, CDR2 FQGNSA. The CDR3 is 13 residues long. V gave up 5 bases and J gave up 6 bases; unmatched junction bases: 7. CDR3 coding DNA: TGTGCCAGCAGCCCCAGGGGGAGTCCCGAGCAGTACTTC. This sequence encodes CASSPRGSPEQYF.

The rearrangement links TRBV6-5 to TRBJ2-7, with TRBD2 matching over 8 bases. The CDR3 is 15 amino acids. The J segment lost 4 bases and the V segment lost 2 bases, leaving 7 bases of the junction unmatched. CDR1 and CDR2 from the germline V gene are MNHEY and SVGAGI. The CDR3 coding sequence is TGTGCCAGCAGTTACGATTCGGGAGGGCCTTACGAGCAGTACTTC. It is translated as CASSYDSGGPYEQYF.

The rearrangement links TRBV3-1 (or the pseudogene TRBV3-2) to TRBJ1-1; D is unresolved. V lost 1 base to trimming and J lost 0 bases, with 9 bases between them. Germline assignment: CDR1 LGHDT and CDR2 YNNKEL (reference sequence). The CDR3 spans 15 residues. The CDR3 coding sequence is TGTGCCAGCAGCCAAGGGGAGGCGATGAACACTGAAGCTTTCTTT. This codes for CASSQGEAMNTEAFF.

As DNA, the CDR3 is TGTGCCAGCAGCGTAGCACCGGGGAATCAGCCCCAGCATTTT. This translates into CASSVAPGNQPQHF. V gene TRBV9 combines with J gene TRBJ1-5; D is undetermined. The CDR3 sequence is 14 residues long. Trimming shortened V by 0 bases and J by 4 bases, and 8 bases separated the two germline ends. Germline V lookup: CDR1 SGDLS, CDR2 YYNGEE. Full variable domain (missing parts from reference TRBV9 and TRBJ1-5): DSGVTQTPKHLITATGQRVTLRCSPRSGDLSVYWYQQSLDQGLQFLIQYYNGEERAKGNILERFSAQQFPDLHSELNLSSLELGDSALYFCASSVAPGNQPQHFGDGTRLSIL.

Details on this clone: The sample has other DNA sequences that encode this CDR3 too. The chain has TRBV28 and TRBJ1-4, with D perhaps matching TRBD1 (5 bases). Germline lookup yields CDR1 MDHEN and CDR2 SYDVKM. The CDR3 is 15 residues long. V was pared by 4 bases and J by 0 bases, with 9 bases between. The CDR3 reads CASSSSGATNEKLFF. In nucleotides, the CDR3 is TGTGCCAGCAGTTCGTCGGGGGCAACTAATGAAAAACTGTTTTTT. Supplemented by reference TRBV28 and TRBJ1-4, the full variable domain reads DVKVTQSSRYLVKRTGEKVFLECVQDMDHENMFWYRQDPGLGLRLIYFSYDVKMKEKGDIPEGYSVSREKKERFSLILESASTNQTSMYLCASSSSGATNEKLFFGSGTQLSVL.

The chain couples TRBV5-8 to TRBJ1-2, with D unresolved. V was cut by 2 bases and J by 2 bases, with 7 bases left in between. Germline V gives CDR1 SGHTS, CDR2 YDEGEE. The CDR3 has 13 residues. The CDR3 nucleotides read TGTGCCAGCAGCTTAGAAGAGAACTATGGCTACACCTTC. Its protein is CASSLEENYGYTF. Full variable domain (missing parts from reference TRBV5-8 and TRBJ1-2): EAGVTQSPTHLIKTRGQQATLRCSPISGHTSVYWYQQALGLGLQFLLWYDEGEERNRGNFPPRFSGRQFPNYSSELNVNALELEDSALYLCASSLEENYGYTFGSGTRLTVV.

The CDR3 bases are TGTGCCACCCGACCAGCGGGAGGCCATGAGCAGTTCTTC. Translating gives CATRPAGGHEQFF. This sequence joins TRBV28 and TRBJ2-1, with TRBD2 identical over 9 bases. CDR1 is MDHEN and CDR2 is SYDVKM in the germline V gene. J gave up 8 bases and V 10 bases, and 9 bases lay outside the gene matches. The CDR3 totals 13 residues. Drawing the rest from reference TRBV28 and TRBJ2-1, the complete variable domain is DVKVTQSSRYLVKRTGEKVFLECVQDMDHENMFWYRQDPGLGLRLIYFSYDVKMKEKGDIPEGYSVSREKKERFSLILESASTNQTSMYLCATRPAGGHEQFFGPGTRLTVL.

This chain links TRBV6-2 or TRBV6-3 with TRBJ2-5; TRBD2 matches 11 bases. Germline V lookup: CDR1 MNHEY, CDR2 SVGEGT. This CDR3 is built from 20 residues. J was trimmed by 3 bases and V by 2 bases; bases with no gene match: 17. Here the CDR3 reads CASSYALSGRALMVEETQYF. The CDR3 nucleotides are TGTGCCAGCAGTTACGCCCTTAGCGGGAGGGCCCTCATGGTAGAAGAGACCCAGTACTTC.

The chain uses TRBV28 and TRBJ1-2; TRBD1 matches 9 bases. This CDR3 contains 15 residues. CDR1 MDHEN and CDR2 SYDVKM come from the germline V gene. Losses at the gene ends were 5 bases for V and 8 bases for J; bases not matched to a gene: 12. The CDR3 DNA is TGTGCCAGCAGTACAACCGGGACAGGGAATGTCGGCTACACCTTC. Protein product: CASSTTGTGNVGYTF.

CDR3 DNA: TGTGCCAGCAGCCCAGGACCCAGCGGGGAAGAGCAGTACTTC. This gives the protein CASSPGPSGEEQYF. The chain carries TRBV7-2 and TRBJ2-7; 7 nucleotides line up with TRBD2. This CDR3 is 14 amino acids long. CDR1 is SGHTA, CDR2 FQGNSA, per germline. V dropped 5 bases and J dropped 7; count of bases not matched to a gene: 11.

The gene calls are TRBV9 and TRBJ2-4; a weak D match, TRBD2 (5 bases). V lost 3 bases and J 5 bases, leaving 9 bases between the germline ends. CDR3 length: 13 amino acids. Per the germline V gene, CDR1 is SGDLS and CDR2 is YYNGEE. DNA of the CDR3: TGTGCCAGCAGCGATGAGGGAGAAAACATTCAGTACTTC. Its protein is CASSDEGENIQYF.

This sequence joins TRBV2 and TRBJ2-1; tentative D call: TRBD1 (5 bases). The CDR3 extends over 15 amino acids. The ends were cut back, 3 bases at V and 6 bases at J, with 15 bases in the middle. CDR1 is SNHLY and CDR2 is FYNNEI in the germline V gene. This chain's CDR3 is CASSDHGAVGNEQFF. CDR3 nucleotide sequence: TGTGCCAGCAGTGATCATGGGGCCGTTGGCAATGAGCAGTTCTTC.

The DNA of the CDR3 is TGTGCCAGCACCACAGGGTTCAATCAGCCCCAGCATTTT. This encodes CASTTGFNQPQHF. This chain uses TRBV7-2 with TRBJ1-5, with a possible D match to TRBD1 (6 bases). This CDR3 is built from 13 residues. V dropped 7 bases and J dropped 3 bases, with 10 bases sitting between them. Germline CDR1 and CDR2: SGHTA and FQGNSA.

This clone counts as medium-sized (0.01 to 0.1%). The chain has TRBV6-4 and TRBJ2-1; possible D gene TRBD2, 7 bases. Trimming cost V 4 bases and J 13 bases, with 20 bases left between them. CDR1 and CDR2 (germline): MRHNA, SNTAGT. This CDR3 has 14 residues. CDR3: CASSGGGAMMEQFF. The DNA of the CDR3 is TGTGCCAGCAGTGGGGGGGGCGCAATGATGGAACAGTTCTTC.

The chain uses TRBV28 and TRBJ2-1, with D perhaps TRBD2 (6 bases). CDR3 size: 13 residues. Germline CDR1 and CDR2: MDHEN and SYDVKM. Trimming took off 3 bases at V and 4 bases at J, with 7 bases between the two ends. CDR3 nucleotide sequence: TGTGCCAGCAGTTTTAGCGGTTACAATGAGCAGTTCTTC. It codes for CASSFSGYNEQFF.

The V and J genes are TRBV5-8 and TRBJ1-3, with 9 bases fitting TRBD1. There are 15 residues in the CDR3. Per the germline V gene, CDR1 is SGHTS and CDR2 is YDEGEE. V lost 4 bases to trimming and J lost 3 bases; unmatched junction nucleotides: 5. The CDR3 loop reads CASSRDREDGNTIYF. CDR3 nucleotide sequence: TGTGCCAGCAGCCGGGACAGGGAAGATGGAAACACCATATATTTT. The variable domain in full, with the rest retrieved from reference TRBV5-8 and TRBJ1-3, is EAGVTQSPTHLIKTRGQQATLRCSPISGHTSVYWYQQALGLGLQFLLWYDEGEERNRGNFPPRFSGRQFPNYSSELNVNALELEDSALYLCASSRDREDGNTIYFGEGSWLTVV.

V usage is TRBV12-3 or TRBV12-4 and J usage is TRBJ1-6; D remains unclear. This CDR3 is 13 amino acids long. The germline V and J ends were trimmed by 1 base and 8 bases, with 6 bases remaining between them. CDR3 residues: CASSLDPYSPLHF. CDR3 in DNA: TGTGCCAGCAGTTTAGATCCGTATTCACCCCTCCACTTT.

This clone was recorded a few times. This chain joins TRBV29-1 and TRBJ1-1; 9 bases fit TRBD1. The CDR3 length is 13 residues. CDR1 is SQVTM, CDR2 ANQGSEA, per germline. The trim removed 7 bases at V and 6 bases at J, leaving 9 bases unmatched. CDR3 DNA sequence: TGCAGCGCCTCGGGACAGGGAGGAGCTGAAGCTTTCTTT. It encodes CSASGQGGAEAFF. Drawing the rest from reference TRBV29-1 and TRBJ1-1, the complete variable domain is SAVISQKPSRDICQRGTSLTIQCQVDSQVTMMFWYRQQPGQSLTLIATANQGSEATYESGFVIDKFPISRPNLTFSTLTVSNMSPEDSSIYLCSASGQGGAEAFFGQGTRLTVV.

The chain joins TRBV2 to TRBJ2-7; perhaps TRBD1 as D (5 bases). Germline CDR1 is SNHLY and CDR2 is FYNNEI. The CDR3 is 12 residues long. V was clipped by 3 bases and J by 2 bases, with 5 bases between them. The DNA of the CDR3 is TGTGCCAGCAGTGAGACAGCCTACGAGCAGTACTTC. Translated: CASSETAYEQYF. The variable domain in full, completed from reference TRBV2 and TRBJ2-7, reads EPEVTQTPSHQVTQMGQEVILRCVPISNHLYFYWYRQILGQKVEFLVSFYNNEISEKSEIFDDQFSVERPDGSNFTLKIRSTKLEDSAMYFCASSETAYEQYFGPGTRLTVT.

The CDR3 DNA follows: TGTGCCAGCAGTAACCTCAAAGGGGGCCGAACTGAAGCTTTCTTT. It yields the protein CASSNLKGGRTEAFF. The chain combines TRBV28 with TRBJ1-1; 7 positions agree with TRBD1. J lost 5 bases, V lost 5 bases, and 11 bases had no gene match. CDR1 and CDR2 from the germline V gene are MDHEN and SYDVKM. This CDR3 has 15 residues.

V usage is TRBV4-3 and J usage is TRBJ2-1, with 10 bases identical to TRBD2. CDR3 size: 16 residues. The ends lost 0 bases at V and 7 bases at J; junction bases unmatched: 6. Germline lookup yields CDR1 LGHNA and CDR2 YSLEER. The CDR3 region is CASSQEKGLALNEQFF. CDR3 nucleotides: TGCGCCAGCAGCCAAGAAAAGGGACTAGCGCTAAATGAGCAGTTCTTC.

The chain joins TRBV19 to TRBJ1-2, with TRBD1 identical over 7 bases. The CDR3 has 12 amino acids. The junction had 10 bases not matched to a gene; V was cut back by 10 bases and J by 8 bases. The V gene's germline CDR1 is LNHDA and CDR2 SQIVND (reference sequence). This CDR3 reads CATLTGYKGYTF. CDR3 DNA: TGTGCCACCCTGACAGGGTATAAGGGCTACACCTTC.

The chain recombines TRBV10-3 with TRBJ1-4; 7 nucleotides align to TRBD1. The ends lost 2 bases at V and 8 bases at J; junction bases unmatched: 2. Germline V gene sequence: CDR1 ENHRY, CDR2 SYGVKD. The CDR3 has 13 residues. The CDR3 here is CAISEDRVEKLFF. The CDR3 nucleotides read TGTGCCATCAGTGAGGACAGGGTGGAAAAACTGTTTTTT.

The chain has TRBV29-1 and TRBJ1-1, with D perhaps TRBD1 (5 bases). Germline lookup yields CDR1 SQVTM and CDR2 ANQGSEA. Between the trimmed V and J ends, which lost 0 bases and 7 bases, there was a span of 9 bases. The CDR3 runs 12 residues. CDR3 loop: CSVEETRGEAFF. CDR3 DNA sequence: TGCAGCGTTGAAGAGACTAGGGGTGAAGCTTTCTTT. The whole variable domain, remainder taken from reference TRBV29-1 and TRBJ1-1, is SAVISQKPSRDICQRGTSLTIQCQVDSQVTMMFWYRQQPGQSLTLIATANQGSEATYESGFVIDKFPISRPNLTFSTLTVSNMSPEDSSIYLCSVEETRGEAFFGQGTRLTVV.

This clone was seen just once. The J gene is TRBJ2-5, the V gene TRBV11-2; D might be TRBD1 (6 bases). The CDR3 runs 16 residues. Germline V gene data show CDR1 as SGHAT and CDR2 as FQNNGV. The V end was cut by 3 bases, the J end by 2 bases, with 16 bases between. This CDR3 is CASSFDPQGQQETQYF. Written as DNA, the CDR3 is TGTGCCAGCAGCTTCGACCCGCAAGGACAGCAAGAGACCCAGTACTTC.